This entry lists 17 T cell receptor beta chains sequenced from one sample in a study of glioma-infiltrating T cells. Using RNA template, CDR3s of TCR alpha and beta were amplified with iRepertoire arm-PCR. TCRdb processed the multiplex PCR reads anew with MiXCR; each CDR3 protein has one entry. Here the sample spans about 410,000 distinct CDR3 sequences, less than 50% being singletons. Sequences were obtained from glioma tissue, nonneoplastic brain tissue, or PBMCs (not recorded which). Every receptor here comes from a human donor with low-grade glioma or glioblastoma, undergoing nonglioma brain surgery, or in good health (not recorded which).

This chain links TRBV2 with TRBJ2-7, with D uncertain. Trimming took off 3 bases at V and 2 bases at J, with 17 bases between the two ends. In germline, CDR1 is SNHLY, CDR2 FYNNEI. This CDR3 spans 16 amino acids. CDR3 DNA: TGTGCCAGCAGTGATCAACTGCAAGGCCTTCCCTACGAGCAGTACTTC. Amino acid sequence: CASSDQLQGLPYEQYF.

This clonotype was recorded a few times. The chain has TRBV18 and TRBJ2-1; 10 bases are shared with TRBD2. Per the germline V gene, CDR1 is KGHSH and CDR2 is LQKENI. The length of the CDR3 is 16 residues. J gave up 2 bases and V 2 bases, and 3 bases lay outside the gene matches. The CDR3 region has the DNA TGTGCCAGCTCACCATACCTAGCGGGAGCCTACAATGAGCAGTTCTTC. It yields the protein CASSPYLAGAYNEQFF.

This clonotype was detected only a few times. J is TRBJ2-1 and V is TRBV29-1; 10 nucleotides agree with TRBD2. From germline, CDR1 is SQVTM and CDR2 ANQGSEA. The CDR3 has 16 amino acids. Losses at the gene ends were 3 bases for V and 2 bases for J; bases not matched to a gene: 7. DNA for the CDR3: TGCAGCGTTGAGGGTCTAGCGGGAGTTCCCTACAATGAGCAGTTCTTC. The encoded protein is CSVEGLAGVPYNEQFF.

The chain joins TRBV6-6 to TRBJ2-1, with 9 bases fitting TRBD2. There are 16 residues in the CDR3. J lost 6 bases, V lost 0 bases, and 6 bases had no gene match. The germline gives CDR1 MNHNY, CDR2 SVGAGI (reference sequence). The DNA of the CDR3 is TGTGCCAGCAGTTACTCTGCGCGGGAGGGCCCCAATGAGCAGTTCTTC. It yields the protein CASSYSAREGPNEQFF.

This clonotype was counted at least ten times. This chain connects TRBV28 to TRBJ1-1; D is undetermined. V shed 4 bases and J shed 0 bases, with 9 bases lying between them. Per the germline V gene, CDR1 is MDHEN and CDR2 is SYDVKM. The CDR3 runs to 14 residues. The CDR3 nucleotides are TGTGCCAGCAGTTATGGGCAGCTGAACACTGAAGCTTTCTTT. As protein: CASSYGQLNTEAFF.

Notes on this clonotype: One end of the junction is discordant with germline, which a read error may explain. V is TRBV4-1 and J is TRBJ2-1; D unclear. The CDR3 has 15 amino acids. Per the germline V gene, CDR1 is MGHRA and CDR2 is YSYEKL. CDR3 nucleotides: TGCGCCAGCAGCCCAGACGAGTCTTCCTACAATGAGCGGTTCTTC. Amino acid sequence: CASSPDESSYNERFF.

The V and J genes are TRBV6-6 and TRBJ2-5, with D maybe TRBD1 (6 bases). The CDR3 has 15 amino acids. Germline lookup yields CDR1 MNHNY and CDR2 SVGAGI (reference sequence). V shed 7 bases and J shed 4 bases, with 19 bases lying between them. CDR3 in amino acids: CASTQGTGLGETQYF. In DNA, the CDR3 is TGTGCCAGCACCCAGGGAACAGGGCTCGGAGAGACCCAGTACTTC.

This clonotype was recorded at least ten times. The chain joins TRBV7-2 to TRBJ2-3; D is unclear. In germline, CDR1 is SGHTA, CDR2 FQGNSA. This CDR3 has 11 residues. V was trimmed by 6 bases and J by 4 bases, leaving 5 bases between them. CDR3 residues: CASSLADTQYF. The CDR3 DNA reads TGTGCCAGCAGTCTAGCAGATACGCAGTATTTT.

This clonotype was counted at least ten times. V and J are TRBV28 and TRBJ1-5; 8 bases map to TRBD1. V shed 5 bases, J shed 3 bases, and the junction held 6 bases outside the gene matches. The germline V gene has CDR1 MDHEN and CDR2 SYDVKM. The CDR3 spans 15 residues. The DNA of the CDR3 is TGTGCCAGCAGTCCGCAGGACAGGGCCAATCAGCCCCAGCATTTT. Translation gives CASSPQDRANQPQHF.

V and J are TRBV4-1 and TRBJ2-2; no clear D. Between the trimmed V and J ends, which lost 4 bases and 5 bases, there was a span of 17 bases. This CDR3 comprises 16 residues. From germline, CDR1 is MGHRA and CDR2 YSYEKL. The CDR3 coding sequence is TGCGCCAGCAGCCCTCCAACCGGGCCTGCTACCGGGGAGCTGTTTTTT. It is translated as CASSPPTGPATGELFF.

This clonotype has only a few counts. The J gene is TRBJ2-7, the V gene TRBV28; possible D gene TRBD1, 5 bases. The germline V gene encodes CDR1 MDHEN and CDR2 SYDVKM. The CDR3 is 15 residues long. The V and J ends lost 6 bases and 2 bases respectively, with 17 bases between them. CDR3 region: CASRNLGQAAYEQYF. Written as DNA, the CDR3 is TGTGCCAGCAGGAACTTGGGGCAGGCCGCCTACGAGCAGTACTTC.

This clonotype was observed many times. The chain couples TRBV27 to TRBJ2-7, with unresolved D. CDR1 is MNHEY, CDR2 SMNVEV, per germline (reference sequence). Trimming shortened V by 5 bases and J by 5 bases, and 10 bases separated the two germline ends. This CDR3 contains 12 residues. CDR3 sequence (DNA): TGTGCCAGCAGTCAGTCGGGTAACGAGCAGTACTTC. This translates into CASSQSGNEQYF.

This clonotype has more than one count but fewer than ten. This chain joins TRBV29-1 and TRBJ2-1, with 8 bases identical to TRBD1. CDR3 length: 14 residues. Germline V gives CDR1 SQVTM, CDR2 ANQGSEA. Trimming removed 6 bases from V and 2 bases from J; junction bases left unmatched: 6. CDR3 region: CSVGMGQAYNEQFF. The CDR3 DNA reads as TGCAGCGTGGGGATGGGACAGGCCTACAATGAGCAGTTCTTC.

This clonotype was recorded at least ten times. The V call is TRBV27, the J call TRBJ1-5; D is unresolved. The germline V and J ends were trimmed by 9 bases and 6 bases, with 15 bases remaining between them. Per germline, CDR1 MNHEY and CDR2 SMNVEV (reference sequence). The CDR3 has 13 residues. CDR3 DNA: TGTGCCAGTAAAGAGTCCCCTGGTCAGCCCCAGCATTTT. Translating it yields CASKESPGQPQHF.

This clonotype has at least ten counts. This chain uses TRBV15 with TRBJ1-1; the D is unclear. V gave up 3 bases and J gave up 6 bases, with 17 bases separating them. The CDR3 runs to 15 residues. Germline V CDR1 and CDR2: LNHNV, YYDKDF (reference sequence). The CDR3 loop reads CATSSALEPKAEAFF. The CDR3 DNA reads as TGTGCCACCAGCAGTGCCCTCGAACCGAAGGCTGAAGCTTTCTTT.

About this clonotype: A much larger clone lies a single base off, so this may be a read error. The rearrangement links TRBV20-1 to TRBJ1-1; 7 bases are shared with TRBD1. Germline trimming cut 3 bases from V and 2 bases from J; bases unmatched to any gene: 6. Germline loops: CDR1 DFQATT, CDR2 SNEGSKA (reference sequence). The CDR3 is 14 amino acids. Written as DNA, the CDR3 is TGCAGTGCTAGTTGGGACAGCATAAACACTGAAGCTTTCTTT. Translation gives CSASWDSINTEAFF.

To note about this clonotype: A much larger clone lies a single base off, so this may be a read error. In DNA form, the CDR3 reads TGTGCCGGCAGCTTAATCGTTTACAATGAGCAGTTCTTC. Protein sequence: CAGSLIVYNEQFF. The rearrangement joins TRBV7-9 to TRBJ2-1; no clear D. CDR3 length: 13 amino acids. From germline, CDR1 is SEHNR and CDR2 FQNEAQ (reference sequence).